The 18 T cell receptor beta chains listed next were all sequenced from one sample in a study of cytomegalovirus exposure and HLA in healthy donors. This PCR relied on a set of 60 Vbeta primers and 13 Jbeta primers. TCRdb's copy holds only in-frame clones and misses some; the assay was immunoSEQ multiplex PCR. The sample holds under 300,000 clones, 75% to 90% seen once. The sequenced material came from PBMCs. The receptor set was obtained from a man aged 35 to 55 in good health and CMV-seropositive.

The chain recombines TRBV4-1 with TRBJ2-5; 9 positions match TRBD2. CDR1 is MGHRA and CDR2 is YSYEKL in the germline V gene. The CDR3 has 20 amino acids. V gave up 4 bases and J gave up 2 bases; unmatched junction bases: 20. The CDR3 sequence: CASSPVAGASGENNQETQYF. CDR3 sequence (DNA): TGCGCCAGCAGCCCTGTCGCCGGGGCTAGCGGGGAAAATAATCAAGAGACCCAGTACTTC.

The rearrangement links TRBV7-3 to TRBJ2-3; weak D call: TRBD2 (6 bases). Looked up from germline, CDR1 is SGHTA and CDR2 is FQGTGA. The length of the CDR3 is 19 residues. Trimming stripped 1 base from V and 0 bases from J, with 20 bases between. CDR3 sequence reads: CASSLRGRGKILSTDTQYF. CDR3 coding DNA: TGTGCCAGCAGCTTAAGGGGTCGGGGGAAAATACTTAGCACAGATACGCAGTATTTT.

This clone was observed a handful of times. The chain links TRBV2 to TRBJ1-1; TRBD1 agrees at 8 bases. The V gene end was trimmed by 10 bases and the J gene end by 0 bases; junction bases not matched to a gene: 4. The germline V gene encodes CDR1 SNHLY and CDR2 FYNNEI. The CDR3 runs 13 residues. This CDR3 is CANSGQVNTEAFF. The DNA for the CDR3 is TGTGCCAACTCGGGACAGGTGAACACTGAAGCTTTCTTT.

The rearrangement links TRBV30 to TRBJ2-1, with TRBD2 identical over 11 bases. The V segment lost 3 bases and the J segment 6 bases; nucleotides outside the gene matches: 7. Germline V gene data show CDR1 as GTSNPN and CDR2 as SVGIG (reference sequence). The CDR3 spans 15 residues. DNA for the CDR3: TGTGCCTGGAGCTTAGCGGGAGGGCCGGGCAATGAGCAGTTCTTC. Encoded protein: CAWSLAGGPGNEQFF.

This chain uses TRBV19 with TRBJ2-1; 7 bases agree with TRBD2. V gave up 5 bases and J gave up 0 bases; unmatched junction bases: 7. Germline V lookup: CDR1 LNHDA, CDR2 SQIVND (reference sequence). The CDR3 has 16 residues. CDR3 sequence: CASSPGRESSYNEQFF. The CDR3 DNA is TGTGCCAGTAGTCCGGGGAGGGAGAGCTCCTACAATGAGCAGTTCTTC. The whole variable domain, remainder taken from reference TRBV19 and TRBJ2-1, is DGGITQSPKYLFRKEGQNVTLSCEQNLNHDAMYWYRQDPGQGLRLIYYSQIVNDFQKGDIAEGYSVSREKKESFPLTVTSAQKNPTAFYLCASSPGRESSYNEQFFGPGTRLTVL.

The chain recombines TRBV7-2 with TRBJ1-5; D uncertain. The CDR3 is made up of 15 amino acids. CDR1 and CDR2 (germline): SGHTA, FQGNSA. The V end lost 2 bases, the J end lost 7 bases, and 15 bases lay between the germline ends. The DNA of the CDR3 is TGTGCCAGCAGCTTATGGGCCCGCGGGGTCCAGCCCCAGCATTTT. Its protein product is CASSLWARGVQPQHF.

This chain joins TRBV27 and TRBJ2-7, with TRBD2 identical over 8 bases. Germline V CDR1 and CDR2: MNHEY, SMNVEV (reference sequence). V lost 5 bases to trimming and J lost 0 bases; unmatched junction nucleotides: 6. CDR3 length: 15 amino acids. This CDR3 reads CASSLTGGNSYEQYF. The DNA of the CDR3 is TGTGCCAGCAGTCTAACGGGAGGGAACTCCTACGAGCAGTACTTC.

The CDR3 reads CASSLSGGGDTMKQFF. The CDR3 DNA is TGCGCCAGCAGCTTGTCCGGGGGGGGCGATACAATGAAGCAGTTCTTC. V is TRBV5-1 and J is TRBJ2-1, with 8 bases that match TRBD2. Per the germline V gene, CDR1 is SGHRS and CDR2 is YFSETQ. The CDR3 runs 16 residues. V lost 1 base and J lost 11; bases outside the gene matches: 14.

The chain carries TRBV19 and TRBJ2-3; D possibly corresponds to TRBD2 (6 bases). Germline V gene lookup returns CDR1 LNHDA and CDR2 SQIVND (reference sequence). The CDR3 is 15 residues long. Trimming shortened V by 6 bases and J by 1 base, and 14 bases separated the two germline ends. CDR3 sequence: CASRGMGGGTDTQYF. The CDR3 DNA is TGTGCCAGTAGGGGCATGGGGGGTGGCACAGATACGCAGTATTTT. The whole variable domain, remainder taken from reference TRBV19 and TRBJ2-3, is DGGITQSPKYLFRKEGQNVTLSCEQNLNHDAMYWYRQDPGQGLRLIYYSQIVNDFQKGDIAEGYSVSREKKESFPLTVTSAQKNPTAFYLCASRGMGGGTDTQYFGPGTRLTVL.

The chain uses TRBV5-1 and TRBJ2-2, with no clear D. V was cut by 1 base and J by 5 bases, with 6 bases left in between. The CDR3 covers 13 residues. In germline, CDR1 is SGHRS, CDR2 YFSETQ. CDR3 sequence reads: CASSLTATGELFF. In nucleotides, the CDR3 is TGCGCCAGCAGCTTGACAGCTACCGGGGAGCTGTTTTTT.

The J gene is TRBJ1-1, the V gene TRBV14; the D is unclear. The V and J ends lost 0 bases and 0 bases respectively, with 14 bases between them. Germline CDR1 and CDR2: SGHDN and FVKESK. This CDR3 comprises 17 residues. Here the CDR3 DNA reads TGTGCCAGCAGCCAAGATCCCTTTGGGAGCATGAACACTGAAGCTTTCTTT. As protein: CASSQDPFGSMNTEAFF.

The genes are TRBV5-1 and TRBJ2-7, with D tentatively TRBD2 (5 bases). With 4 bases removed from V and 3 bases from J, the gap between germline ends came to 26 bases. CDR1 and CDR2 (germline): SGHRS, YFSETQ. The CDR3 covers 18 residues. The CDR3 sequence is CASSRPPSGSKTYYEQYF. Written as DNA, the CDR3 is TGCGCCAGCAGCAGACCCCCGTCGGGATCCAAGACGTACTACGAGCAGTACTTC.

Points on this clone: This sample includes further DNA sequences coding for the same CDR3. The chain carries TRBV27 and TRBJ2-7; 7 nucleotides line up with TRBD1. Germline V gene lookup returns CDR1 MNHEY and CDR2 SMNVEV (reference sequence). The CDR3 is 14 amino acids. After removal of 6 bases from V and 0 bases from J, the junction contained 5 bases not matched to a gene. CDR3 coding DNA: TGTGCCAGCAGCTGGACAGGAAGCTCCTACGAGCAGTACTTC. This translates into CASSWTGSSYEQYF.

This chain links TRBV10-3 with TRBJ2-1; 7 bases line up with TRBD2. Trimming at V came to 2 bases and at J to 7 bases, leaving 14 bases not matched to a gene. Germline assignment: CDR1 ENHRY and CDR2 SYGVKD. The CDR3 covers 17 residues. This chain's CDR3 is CAISETAGREFVNEQFF. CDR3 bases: TGTGCCATCAGTGAGACGGCTGGGCGGGAGTTTGTAAATGAGCAGTTCTTC.

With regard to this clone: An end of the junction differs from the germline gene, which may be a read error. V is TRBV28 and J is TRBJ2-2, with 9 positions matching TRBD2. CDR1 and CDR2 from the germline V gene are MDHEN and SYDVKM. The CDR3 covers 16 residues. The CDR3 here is CASSFLASGNSGELFF. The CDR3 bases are TGTGCCAGCAGTTTTCTGGCTAGCGGGAACTCCGGGGAGCTGTTTTTT.

Here the CDR3 reads CASSSGADQETQYF. In DNA, the CDR3 is TGTGCCAGCAGCTCTGGGGCAGACCAAGAGACCCAGTACTTC. The chain recombines TRBV5-4 with TRBJ2-5; D is perhaps TRBD1 (5 bases). Trimming shortened V by 3 bases and J by 0 bases, and 9 bases separated the two germline ends. The CDR3 has 14 amino acids. CDR1 is SGHNT, CDR2 YYREEE, per germline (reference sequence).

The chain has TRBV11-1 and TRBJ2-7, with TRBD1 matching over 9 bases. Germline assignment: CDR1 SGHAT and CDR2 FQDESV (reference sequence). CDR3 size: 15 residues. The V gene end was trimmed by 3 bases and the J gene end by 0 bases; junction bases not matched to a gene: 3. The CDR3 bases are TGTGCCAGCAGCTTCCGGGACAGGGTCTCCTACGAGCAGTACTTC. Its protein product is CASSFRDRVSYEQYF.

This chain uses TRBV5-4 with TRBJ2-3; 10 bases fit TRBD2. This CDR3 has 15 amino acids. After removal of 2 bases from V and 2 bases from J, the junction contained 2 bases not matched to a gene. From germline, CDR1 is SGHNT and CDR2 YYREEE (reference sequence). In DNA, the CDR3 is TGTGCCAGCAGCTTAACTAGCGGGATCACAGATACGCAGTATTTT. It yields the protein CASSLTSGITDTQYF.